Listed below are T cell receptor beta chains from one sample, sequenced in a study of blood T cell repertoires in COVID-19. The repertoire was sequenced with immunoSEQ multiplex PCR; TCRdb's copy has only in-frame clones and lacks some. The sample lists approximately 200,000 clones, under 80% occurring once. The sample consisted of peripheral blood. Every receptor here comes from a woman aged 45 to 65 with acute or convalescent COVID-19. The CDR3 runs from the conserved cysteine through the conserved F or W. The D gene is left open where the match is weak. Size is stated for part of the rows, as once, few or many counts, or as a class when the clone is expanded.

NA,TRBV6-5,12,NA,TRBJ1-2,CASRGANYGYTF,TGTGCCAGCAGGGGAGCTAACTATGGCTACACCTTC
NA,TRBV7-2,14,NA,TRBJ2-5,CASSLAGLQETQYF,TGTGCCAGCAGCTTAGCGGGGCTCCAAGAGACCCAGTACTTC
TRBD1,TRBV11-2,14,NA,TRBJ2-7,CASSLYRGDYEQYF,TGTGCCAGCAGCTTATACAGGGGCGACTACGAGCAGTACTTC
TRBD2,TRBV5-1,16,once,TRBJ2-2,CASSFLAGANTGELFF,TGCGCCAGCAGCTTTCTAGCGGGAGCGAACACCGGGGAGCTGTTTTTT
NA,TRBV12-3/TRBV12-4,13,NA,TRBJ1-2,CASLGRIIYGYTF,TGTGCCAGCCTGGGGCGTATCATCTATGGCTACACCTTC
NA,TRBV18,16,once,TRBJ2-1,CASSYDRRSSYNEQFF,TGTGCCAGCTCATATGACAGGAGAAGCTCCTACAATGAGCAGTTCTTC
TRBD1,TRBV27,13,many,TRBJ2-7,CASSWDRHYEQYF,TGTGCCAGCAGTTGGGACAGACACTACGAGCAGTACTTC
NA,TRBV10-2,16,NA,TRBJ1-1,CASSEGSSRVNTEAFF,TGCGCCAGCAGTGAAGGGTCTTCCAGGGTGAACACTGAAGCTTTCTTT
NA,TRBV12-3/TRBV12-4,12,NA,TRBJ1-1,CASSFGGVEAFF,TGTGCCAGCAGTTTTGGGGGGGTTGAAGCTTTCTTT
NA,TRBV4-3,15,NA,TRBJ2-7,CASSPDAQVLGEQYF,TGCGCCAGCAGCCCAGACGCACAGGTCCTTGGCGAGCAGTACTTC
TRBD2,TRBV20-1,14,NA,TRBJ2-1,CSASPGGSYNEQFF,TGCAGTGCTAGTCCGGGGGGCTCCTACAATGAGCAGTTCTTC
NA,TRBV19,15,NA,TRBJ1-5,CASSSGDYSNQPQHF,TGTGCCAGTAGTTCGGGGGATTATAGCAATCAGCCCCAGCATTTT
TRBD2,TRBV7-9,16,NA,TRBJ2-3,CASSMGTSGNSDTQYF,TGTGCCAGCAGCATGGGGACTAGCGGGAATTCAGATACGCAGTATTTT
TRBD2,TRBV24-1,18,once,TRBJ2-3,CATSDPSTSGTSTDTQYF,TGTGCCACCAGTGATCCCTCGACTAGCGGAACCTCCACAGATACGCAGTATTTT
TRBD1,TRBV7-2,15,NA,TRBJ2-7,CASSLGDRAGHEQYF,TGTGCCAGCAGCTTAGGGGACAGGGCGGGCCACGAGCAGTACTTC
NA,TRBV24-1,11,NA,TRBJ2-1,CATGRFNEQFF,TGTGCCACCGGCAGGTTCAATGAGCAGTTCTTC
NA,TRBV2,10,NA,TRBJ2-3,CARGADTQYF,TGTGCCAGGGGGGCGGATACGCAGTATTTT
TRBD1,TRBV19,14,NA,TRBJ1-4,CASSMGTANEKLFF,TGTGCCAGTAGTATGGGGACAGCTAATGAAAAACTGTTTTTT
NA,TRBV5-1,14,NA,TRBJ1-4,CASSPLSDGKKLFF,TGCGCCAGCAGCCCACTGTCCGACGGGAAAAAACTGTTTTTT
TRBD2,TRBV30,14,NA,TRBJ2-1,CAWNLGGSRNEQFF,TGTGCCTGGAATCTGGGCGGGAGTAGAAATGAGCAGTTCTTC
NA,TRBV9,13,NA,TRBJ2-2,CASSAAGMGELFF,TGTGCCAGCAGCGCCGCGGGGATGGGGGAGCTGTTTTTT
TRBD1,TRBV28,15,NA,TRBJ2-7,CASSSPGQGTYEQYF,TGTGCCAGCAGTTCCCCGGGACAGGGGACCTACGAGCAGTACTTC
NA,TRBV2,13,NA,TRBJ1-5,CASRRQINQPQHF,TGTGCCAGCAGGAGACAGATTAATCAGCCCCAGCATTTT
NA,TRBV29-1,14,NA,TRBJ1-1,CSVGRGRMNTEAFF,TGCAGCGTTGGTCGGGGGAGGATGAACACTGAAGCTTTCTTT
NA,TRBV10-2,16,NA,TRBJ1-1,CARGKAGWFGNTEAFF,TGCGCCCGCGGGAAGGCAGGGTGGTTCGGGAACACTGAAGCTTTCTTT
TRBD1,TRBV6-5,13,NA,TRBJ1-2,CASRRGQDYGYTF,TGTGCCAGCAGAAGGGGGCAGGACTATGGCTACACCTTC
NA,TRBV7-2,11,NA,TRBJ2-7,CASSYNYEQYF,TGTGCCAGCAGCTACAATTACGAGCAGTACTTC
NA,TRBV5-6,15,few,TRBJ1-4,CASTARRDDNEKLFF,TGTGCCAGCACCGCACGCAGGGATGATAATGAAAAACTGTTTTTT
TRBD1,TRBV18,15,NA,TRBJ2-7,CASSPGTGGDYEQYF,TGTGCCAGCTCACCCGGGACAGGGGGAGACTACGAGCAGTACTTC
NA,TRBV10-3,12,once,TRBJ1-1,CAISETGTEAFF,TGTGCCATCAGCGAGACGGGGACTGAAGCTTTCTTT
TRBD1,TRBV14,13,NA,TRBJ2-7,CASRRQGAYEQYF,TGTGCCAGCAGGCGACAGGGAGCCTACGAGCAGTACTTC
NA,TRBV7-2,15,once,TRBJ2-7,CASSFTGTSSYEQYF,TGTGCCAGCAGCTTCACCGGGACAAGCTCCTACGAGCAGTACTTC
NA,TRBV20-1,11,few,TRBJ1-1,CSARGNTEAFF,TGCAGTGCCCGGGGGAACACTGAAGCTTTCTTT
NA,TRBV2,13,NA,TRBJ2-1,CASSEQDYNEQFF,TGTGCCAGCAGTGAACAGGATTACAATGAGCAGTTCTTC
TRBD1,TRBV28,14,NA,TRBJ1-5,CASSWAGGYQPQHF,TGTGCCAGCAGTTGGGCAGGGGGATATCAGCCCCAGCATTTT
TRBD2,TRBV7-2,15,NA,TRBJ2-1,CASSFRRGSHNEQFF,TGTGCCAGCAGCTTTCGGCGGGGGAGTCACAATGAGCAGTTCTTC